The following is a TCR beta chain sequence with its context. This clone was recorded a few times. The target of this receptor is not known. No much larger clonotype is one base removed from it; base qualities were not supplied. The same CDR3 can be traced to other DNA sequences in this sample. The data originate from a study of shared clonotypes between healthy human individuals (dated by TCRdb to 2020 to 2022). About the investigation overall: The cohort comprised two women and a few men aged 18 to 49 years. To estimate repertoire size and how much clonotypes are shared between individuals, the study performed deep sequencing of blood TCR repertoires from roughly five healthy adults. To increase sequencing depth and limit assay-specific biases, different laboratories used diverse techniques to prepare libraries and sequence TCR repertoires. Each donor's leukapheresis produced roughly between roughly 0.85 and 9.5 billion PBMCs. Study-level results and caveats: Pairwise subsampling indicated that sequencing depth was expected to affect the degree of clonotype sharing among donors. Sampling was limited to blood, and TCR repertoires in tissue likely differ from TCR repertoires in blood. Because the study included only a small number of donors, the genetic and exposure-history diversity represented was limited.

TCR CDR3 regions were amplified from genomic DNA by multiplex PCR using the deep immunoSEQ assay. Genomic DNA extracted from each cell subset was distributed evenly over all wells of several immunoSEQ 96-well plates, and each plate served as one replicate. For unsorted PBMC, approximately 310 ng genomic DNA, equal to around 30,000 T cell genomes, was loaded into each replicate PCR. Unsorted PBMC genomic DNA was sequenced across ten immunoSEQ deep assay plates. Purified libraries were quantified with a Qubit 3.0 fluorometer, sized on a Bioanalyzer 2100, and re-quantified with the KAPA Library Quantification kit. Every immunoSEQ 96-well plate was sequenced on a separate single-read 150-cycle Illumina NextSeq 550 flow cell. As for how the authors treated the data: Because only junctional sequences without quality scores were contained in the immunoSEQ output, filtering matching that applied to full-length reads could not be performed. To assign V/J genes and CDR3, sequences were annotated using PyIR, a Python wrapper for IgBLAST v1.9, with IMGT germline references. Reads were removed for weak V/J assignments (E-value above 1e-6), missing CDR3, stop codons, out-of-frame junctions, or ambiguous translated residues. V3J clonotypes were defined by identical inferred V gene, J gene, and CDR3 amino acid sequence. Percentage overlap between repertoires was computed as shared unique clonotypes divided by the size of the smaller repertoire. RTK rarefaction, the Chao1 estimator, and Recon v2.1 estimates of unobserved clonotypes were used to assess repertoire richness. TCRdb retrieved this table from immuneACCESS and kept in-frame rearrangements only. Not all clones are present; in checked studies, unresolved V genes account for under half, and no reason is known for the remainder. D and trimming come from the DNA, and the V and J calls and clone size come from that table. The sample has fewer than 550,000 clones on record, about 80% of them singletons. Under 15% of the sample is in the top ten clones.

Taken from cysteine to phenylalanine, the CDR3 has 15 residues. Only the CDR3 DNA stays, 45 bases, in frame from base 1. At the junction V is shortened by 5 bases and J by 5 bases, with 13 bases in between. The germline V gene specifies MDHEN as CDR1 and SYDVKM as CDR2. Healthy HIV-negative adults with no recently reported acute infections or vaccinations were included as donors. All donors were Caucasian adults living in Nashville, Tennessee, USA. In the unsorted samples, approximately 82 million PBMCs were counted, and genomic DNA was extracted using the QIAamp DNA Blood Mini kit. After blood collection by leukapheresis, PBMCs were isolated using Ficoll-Histopaque density gradient centrifugation and then cryopreserved in the vapor phase of liquid nitrogen.

The sequence links TRBV28 to TRBJ1-6; TRBD1 is perhaps the D gene, given 6 matching bases. Input material: PBMCs. The sequence derives from a woman in her thirties or forties in good health. Some clones in this sample may be carry-over from other donors' samples. The DNA sequence is given as TGTGCCAGCAGTCCCTTGGACAGAGATAATTCACCCCTCCACTTT. It translates to CASSPLDRDNSPLHF.